The 3 T cell receptor beta chains listed next were all sequenced from one sample in a study of early T cells in non-severe SARS-CoV-2 infection (dated by TCRdb to the early 2020s). Libraries were built with 5' RACE. The listed sequencing device is NextSeq 500. TCRdb handled the public reads itself, with Q25 trimming in fastp and clone calling in MiXCR, and kept productive beta chains. Every distinct CDR3 protein forms one entry, paired with its most common genes and DNA. In this sample the table shows 42,000 or so distinct CDR3 sequences, 11% of which occur a single time. Clones ranked in the top ten supply less than 25% of the sample. Sequenced input: whole blood. The receptors shown here come from an adult who was a healthcare worker with PCR-confirmed SARS-CoV-2 infection or an uninfected control (not recorded which).

This clonotype was counted at least ten times. This chain uses TRBV30 with TRBJ2-2; 11 bases are a match to TRBD2. Germline CDR1 and CDR2: GTSNPN and SVGIG (reference sequence). This CDR3 is built from 13 residues. The chain's CDR3 is CATSGSVTGELFF. CDR3 nucleotide sequence: TGTGCTACTAGCGGGAGTGTTACCGGGGAGCTGTTTTTT.

The chain couples TRBV7-2 to TRBJ1-5, with D maybe TRBD1 (6 bases). Germline CDR1 reads SGHTA; CDR2 reads FQGNSA. Trimming removed 6 bases from V and 1 base from J, with 16 bases in between. This CDR3 contains 16 residues. CDR3 sequence reads: CASSPRTAGSNQPQHF. Written as DNA, the CDR3 is TGTGCCAGCAGTCCTCGGACAGCCGGGAGCAATCAGCCCCAGCATTTT.

There are many counts of this clonotype. The chain combines TRBV20-1 with TRBJ2-7; the D gene is possibly TRBD2 (6 bases). Trimming took off 2 bases at V and 3 bases at J, with 11 bases between the two ends. CDR1 DFQATT and CDR2 SNEGSKA come from the germline V gene (reference sequence). The CDR3 contains 13 residues. CDR3 region: CSARSPGDYEQYF. The CDR3 nucleotides read TGCAGTGCTAGATCTCCGGGGGACTACGAGCAGTACTTC.